This T cell receptor (beta chain) was identified during a study of a mutant IDH1 vaccine in newly diagnosed glioma. This clone appeared a single time. Its antigen remains unidentified. Repertoires were generated with immunoSEQ multiplex PCR, while TCRdb's copy carries only in-frame clones and drops some. This sample has 35,000 to 45,000 clones; around 78% occur once, and the top ten carry approximately 6.8%. Time point reported: week 23, last vaccination. With topical imiquimod, each dose of the vaccine consisted of 300 ug of mutant IDH1 20-mer peptide. The sequence was collected from a woman in her thirties or forties with glioma. Some clones in this sample may be carry-over from other donors' samples. Specimen: PBMCs, collected from a glioma patient whose treatment included an IDH1 peptide vaccine.

DNA of the CDR3: TGTGCCAGCAGCTTTCGACAGGTGGGGGATACGCAGTATTTT. It yields the protein CASSFRQVGDTQYF. The chain carries TRBV9 and TRBJ2-3; a possible D gene is TRBD1 (6 bases). Germline assignment: CDR1 SGDLS and CDR2 YYNGEE. The CDR3 covers 14 residues. With 4 bases removed from V and 6 bases from J, the gap between germline ends came to 15 bases.